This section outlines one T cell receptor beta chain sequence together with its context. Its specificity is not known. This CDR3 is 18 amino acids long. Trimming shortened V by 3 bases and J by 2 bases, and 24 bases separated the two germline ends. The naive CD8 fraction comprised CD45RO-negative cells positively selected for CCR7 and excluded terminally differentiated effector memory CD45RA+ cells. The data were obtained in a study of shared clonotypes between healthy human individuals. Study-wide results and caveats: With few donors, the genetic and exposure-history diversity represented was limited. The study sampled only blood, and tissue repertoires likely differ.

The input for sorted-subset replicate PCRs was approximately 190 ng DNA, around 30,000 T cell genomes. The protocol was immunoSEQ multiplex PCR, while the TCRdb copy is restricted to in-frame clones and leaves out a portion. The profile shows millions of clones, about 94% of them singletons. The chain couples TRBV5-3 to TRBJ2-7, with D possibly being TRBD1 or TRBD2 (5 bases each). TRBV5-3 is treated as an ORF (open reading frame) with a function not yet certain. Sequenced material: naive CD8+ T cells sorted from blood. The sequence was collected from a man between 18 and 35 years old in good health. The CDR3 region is CARSSLSTDPLGPYEQYF. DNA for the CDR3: TGTGCCAGAAGCTCCCTCTCGACAGACCCACTAGGGCCCTACGAGCAGTACTTC.